This TCR beta chain was retrieved from a study of human T cells and chemical hapten exposure. Time point of the sample: patch test 3, about 24 weeks after DPC sensitization. Specified treatment: therapeutic diphenylcyclopropenone sensitization with weekly scalp DPC. Patients had alopecia, were aged 18 to 70, and were not pregnant. Unfractionated whole blood was the source of the extracted total RNA. Germline assignment: CDR1 SQVTM and CDR2 ANQGSEA. This CDR3 is built from 14 residues. Between the trimmed V and J ends, which lost 4 bases and 3 bases, there was a span of 15 bases. TCRdb re-analysed the RACE reads in MiXCR, keeping a single row per CDR3 protein. Altogether 99,000 or so distinct CDR3 sequences are present, 30% to 35% being singletons, with the ten largest covering roughly 3%.

The chain links TRBV29-1 to TRBJ1-1; D is perhaps TRBD1 (5 bases). Here the sequenced sample was whole blood, taken in connection with sensitization to the hapten diphenylcyclopropenone (DPC). The sequence derives from a man in his forties or fifties with alopecia areata. Some clones in this sample may be carry-over from other donors' samples. This chain's CDR3 is CSVALGGGDTEAFF. As DNA, the CDR3 is TGCAGCGTTGCTCTTGGGGGTGGGGACACTGAAGCTTTCTTT. The whole variable domain, remainder taken from reference TRBV29-1 and TRBJ1-1, is SAVISQKPSRDICQRGTSLTIQCQVDSQVTMMFWYRQQPGQSLTLIATANQGSEATYESGFVIDKFPISRPNLTFSTLTVSNMSPEDSSIYLCSVALGGGDTEAFFGQGTRLTVV.